The next 6 T cell receptor beta chains were all read from a single sample in a study of cytomegalovirus exposure and HLA in healthy donors. PCR involved 60 Vbeta and 13 Jbeta primers. TCRdb's table, derived via immunoSEQ multiplex PCR, lists solely in-frame clones and lacks some. This table holds approximately 190,000 clones, 81% found once. Source material: PBMCs. These receptors all stem from a man between 45 and 60 years old in good health and CMV-seronegative.

The chain employs TRBV25-1 and TRBJ2-7, with D possibly being TRBD1 (7 bases). Deletions cut 3 bases from V and 3 bases from J, with 15 bases between. The CDR3 totals 15 residues. Per the germline V gene, CDR1 is MGHDK and CDR2 is SYGVNS. CDR3 in DNA: TGTGCCAGCAGTGAGCCACAGGGGACTCGCTACGAGCAGTACTTC. It translates to CASSEPQGTRYEQYF.

The V and J genes are TRBV2 and TRBJ2-5; 7 bases map to TRBD1. This CDR3 region has 15 residues. Germline V gives CDR1 SNHLY, CDR2 FYNNEI. Trimming took 4 bases from V and 2 from J; bases not matched to a gene: 7. The CDR3 nucleotides are TGTGCCAGCAGTGCACAGGGGCCTACTCAAGAGACCCAGTACTTC. Its protein is CASSAQGPTQETQYF. The full variable domain, in which reference TRBV2 and TRBJ2-5 provide the parts outside the CDR3, is EPEVTQTPSHQVTQMGQEVILRCVPISNHLYFYWYRQILGQKVEFLVSFYNNEISEKSEIFDDQFSVERPDGSNFTLKIRSTKLEDSAMYFCASSAQGPTQETQYFGPGTRLLVL.

The chain employs TRBV7-3 and TRBJ2-3, with TRBD2 matching over 8 bases. V trimming: 4 bases; J trimming: 2 bases; junction bases outside the gene matches: 11. The length of the CDR3 is 17 residues. Germline CDR1 SGHTA, CDR2 FQGTGA. CDR3 bases: TGTGCCAGCAGCTCCTCGCGGGGCGGGGGGTACACAGATACGCAGTATTTT. It codes for CASSSSRGGGYTDTQYF.

This clone showed up just once. V is TRBV7-8 and J is TRBJ2-3, with 10 bases fitting TRBD2. The CDR3 covers 15 residues. J was trimmed by 2 bases and V by 3 bases; bases with no gene match: 2. The germline CDR1 and CDR2 sequences are SGHVS and FQNEAQ. The CDR3 bases are TGTGCCAGCAGCTTGGGGACTAGCGACACAGATACGCAGTATTTT. This encodes CASSLGTSDTDTQYF.

The gene calls are TRBV27 and TRBJ2-1, with TRBD2 identical over 14 bases. The J segment lost 0 bases and the V segment lost 5 bases, leaving 9 bases of the junction unmatched. Germline V gene sequence: CDR1 MNHEY, CDR2 SMNVEV (reference sequence). The CDR3 consists of 19 residues. CDR3 nucleotide sequence: TGTGCCAGCAGTACCGGACTAGCGGGGGGACTTAGCTCCTACAATGAGCAGTTCTTC. Its translation: CASSTGLAGGLSSYNEQFF.

The chain has TRBV13 and TRBJ1-1, with D perhaps TRBD1 (5 bases). CDR3 length equals 12 residues. Germline CDR1 and CDR2: PRHDT and FYEKMQ (reference sequence). The V and J ends lost 2 bases and 9 bases respectively, with 10 bases between them. The CDR3 DNA reads TGTGCCAGCAGCTTAAGGGGCGCGAAAGCTTTCTTT. Translating it yields CASSLRGAKAFF.